Listed below are T cell receptor beta chains from one sample, sequenced in a study of shared clonotypes between healthy human individuals. Clones were sequenced by immunoSEQ multiplex PCR, and TCRdb holds only the in-frame ones, with some missing. This table has millions of clones, about 95% appearing once. Specimen: naive CD4+ T cells sorted from blood. These receptors all come from a man younger than 30 in good health. The CDR3 runs from the conserved cysteine through the conserved F or W. The D gene is left open where the match is weak. The size field is filled for only some rows; it gives once, few, many or a size class.

v_gene: TRBV10-3
d_gene: NA
abundance: NA
j_gene: TRBJ2-1
CDR3nt: TGTGCCATCAGTGAGGGGGTAGAGCAGTTCTTC
CDR3aa: CAISEGVEQFF

v_gene: TRBV2
d_gene: NA
abundance: NA
j_gene: TRBJ1-2
CDR3nt: TGTGCCAGCAGTGTAAGGGGGGCCCTCTATGGCTACACCTTC
CDR3aa: CASSVRGALYGYTF

v_gene: TRBV5-1
d_gene: NA
abundance: NA
j_gene: TRBJ1-1
CDR3nt: TGCGCCAGCACCTTCGGGGGGGTGATGGCTGAAGCTTTCTTT
CDR3aa: CASTFGGVMAEAFF

v_gene: TRBV11-2
d_gene: NA
abundance: NA
j_gene: TRBJ2-7
CDR3nt: TGTGCCAGCAGCTTATTCCCAGGGAATTTCTACGAGCAGTACTTC
CDR3aa: CASSLFPGNFYEQYF

v_gene: TRBV30
d_gene: NA
abundance: many
j_gene: TRBJ2-7
CDR3nt: TGTGCCTGGTCAGAAAGCCCGAGGCAGTACTTC
CDR3aa: CAWSESPRQYF

v_gene: TRBV9
d_gene: TRBD1
abundance: NA
j_gene: TRBJ1-4
CDR3nt: TGTGCCAGCAGTCTCGGACAGGGGGCATTTGAAAAACTGTTTTTT
CDR3aa: CASSLGQGAFEKLFF

v_gene: TRBV5-4
d_gene: NA
abundance: NA
j_gene: TRBJ2-7
CDR3nt: TGTGCCAGCAGCTTACCGGGCTCCAGCTCCTACGAGCAGTACTTC
CDR3aa: CASSLPGSSSYEQYF

v_gene: TRBV19
d_gene: NA
abundance: NA
j_gene: TRBJ1-2
CDR3nt: TGTGCCAGTAGTATACCGACGGGACCTGGCTATGGCTACACCTTC
CDR3aa: CASSIPTGPGYGYTF

v_gene: TRBV27
d_gene: NA
abundance: NA
j_gene: TRBJ2-3
CDR3nt: TGTGCCAGCAGTTTCCCCCCCTGGGCATACACAGATACGCAGTATTTT
CDR3aa: CASSFPPWAYTDTQYF

v_gene: TRBV6-5
d_gene: TRBD1
abundance: NA
j_gene: TRBJ2-1
CDR3nt: TGTGCCAGCAGCCGACAGGGCACTTGGAATGAGCAGTTCTTC
CDR3aa: CASSRQGTWNEQFF

v_gene: TRBV10-3
d_gene: NA
abundance: NA
j_gene: TRBJ2-1
CDR3nt: TGTGCCACCCGGGACTTCTCCTACAATGAGCAGTTCTTC
CDR3aa: CATRDFSYNEQFF

v_gene: TRBV6-6
d_gene: NA
abundance: NA
j_gene: TRBJ2-3
CDR3nt: TGTGCCAGCAGTTACCTCGGGGCCGGAGATACGCAGTATTTT
CDR3aa: CASSYLGAGDTQYF

v_gene: TRBV10-1
d_gene: NA
abundance: few
j_gene: TRBJ1-1
CDR3nt: TGCGCCAGCAGTGGACAGATGAACACTGAAGCTTTCTTT
CDR3aa: CASSGQMNTEAFF

v_gene: TRBV2
d_gene: NA
abundance: once
j_gene: TRBJ1-1
CDR3nt: TGTGCCAGCAGTGAAACCGGTGAAGCTTTCTTT
CDR3aa: CASSETGEAFF

v_gene: TRBV15
d_gene: NA
abundance: once
j_gene: TRBJ1-4
CDR3nt: TGTGCCACCAGCAGAGATCCAGGGACTAATGAAAAACTGTTTTTT
CDR3aa: CATSRDPGTNEKLFF

v_gene: TRBV30
d_gene: NA
abundance: NA
j_gene: TRBJ2-3
CDR3nt: TGTGCCTGGAGGGGGTCTAGCACAGATACGCAGTATTTT
CDR3aa: CAWRGSSTDTQYF

v_gene: TRBV28
d_gene: TRBD1
abundance: NA
j_gene: TRBJ2-2
CDR3nt: TGTGCCAGCAGTTTAAGGGGGCCCGGCACCGGGGAGCTGTTTTTT
CDR3aa: CASSLRGPGTGELFF

v_gene: TRBV30
d_gene: TRBD1
abundance: NA
j_gene: TRBJ1-6
CDR3nt: TGTGCCTGGAGCCTCCCCCACAGGGGGCGAACCAATTCACCCCTCCACTTT
CDR3aa: CAWSLPHRGRTNSPLHF

v_gene: TRBV7-9
d_gene: NA
abundance: once
j_gene: TRBJ2-2
CDR3nt: TGTGCCAGCAGCTCACTTACTTACACCGGGGAGCTGTTTTTT
CDR3aa: CASSSLTYTGELFF

v_gene: TRBV6-5
d_gene: TRBD1
abundance: once
j_gene: TRBJ1-6
CDR3nt: TGTGCCAGCAGTTACGATTCGGGACAGGGCCTCCACTTT
CDR3aa: CASSYDSGQGLHF

v_gene: TRBV5-6
d_gene: TRBD1
abundance: NA
j_gene: TRBJ2-6
CDR3nt: TGTGCCAGCAGCTTGGCCCCAGGGGGCGTTACTGGGGCCAACGTCCTGACTTTC
CDR3aa: CASSLAPGGVTGANVLTF

v_gene: TRBV5-6
d_gene: NA
abundance: NA
j_gene: TRBJ1-3
CDR3nt: TGTGCCAGCAGTTGGACGGGAAACACCATATATTTT
CDR3aa: CASSWTGNTIYF

v_gene: TRBV6-1
d_gene: NA
abundance: NA
j_gene: TRBJ1-6
CDR3nt: TGTGCCAGCAGTTGGGACCAGACACCCCTCCACTTT
CDR3aa: CASSWDQTPLHF

v_gene: TRBV28
d_gene: NA
abundance: once
j_gene: TRBJ1-1
CDR3nt: TGTGCCAGCAGTTTCCCAGTGAACACTGAAGCTTTCTTT
CDR3aa: CASSFPVNTEAFF

v_gene: TRBV5-1
d_gene: NA
abundance: NA
j_gene: TRBJ1-6
CDR3nt: TGCGCCAGCAGCTTGGACACCACCCTTTCACCCCTCCACTTT
CDR3aa: CASSLDTTLSPLHF

v_gene: TRBV6-1
d_gene: NA
abundance: NA
j_gene: TRBJ2-4
CDR3nt: TGTGCCAGCAGTGATGGGAGGACAGCTCTAGCCAAAAACATTCAGTACTTC
CDR3aa: CASSDGRTALAKNIQYF

v_gene: TRBV6-1
d_gene: TRBD1
abundance: NA
j_gene: TRBJ2-5
CDR3nt: TGTGCCAGCAGCGGGACAGTACAAGAGACCCAGTACTTC
CDR3aa: CASSGTVQETQYF

v_gene: TRBV7-2
d_gene: NA
abundance: NA
j_gene: TRBJ1-2
CDR3nt: TGTGCCAGCAGCTTTTCGGACAATTTAGTTAATGGCTACACCTTC
CDR3aa: CASSFSDNLVNGYTF

v_gene: TRBV19
d_gene: NA
abundance: NA
j_gene: TRBJ2-5
CDR3nt: TGTGCCAGTAGTATCGGTAGCCTAGAGACCCAGTACTTC
CDR3aa: CASSIGSLETQYF

v_gene: TRBV7-2
d_gene: NA
abundance: NA
j_gene: TRBJ2-2
CDR3nt: TGTGCCAGCAGCTTACAGGGTAGGAGGGAGCTGTTTTTT
CDR3aa: CASSLQGRRELFF

v_gene: TRBV6-1
d_gene: NA
abundance: NA
j_gene: TRBJ2-7
CDR3nt: TGTGCCAGCGAGACAACAGGGACCTTCTACGAGCAGTACTTC
CDR3aa: CASETTGTFYEQYF

v_gene: TRBV5-1
d_gene: NA
abundance: NA
j_gene: TRBJ2-3
CDR3nt: TGCGCCAGCAGCTCGGACATTTCTAGCACAGATACGCAGTATTTT
CDR3aa: CASSSDISSTDTQYF

v_gene: TRBV18
d_gene: TRBD1
abundance: NA
j_gene: TRBJ2-7
CDR3nt: TGTGCCAGCTCACAGGGGGCGCCCTACGAGCAGTACTTC
CDR3aa: CASSQGAPYEQYF

v_gene: TRBV9
d_gene: TRBD2
abundance: NA
j_gene: TRBJ2-3
CDR3nt: TGTGCCAGCAGCGTAGCTCCGGGACTAGCGGTCACAGATACGCAGTATTTT
CDR3aa: CASSVAPGLAVTDTQYF

v_gene: TRBV7-2
d_gene: TRBD2
abundance: NA
j_gene: TRBJ2-7
CDR3nt: TGTGCCAGCAACCGGGGGGGCTACTGGAATTACGAGCAGTACTTC
CDR3aa: CASNRGGYWNYEQYF

v_gene: TRBV27
d_gene: NA
abundance: NA
j_gene: TRBJ1-4
CDR3nt: TGTGCCAGCAGTTTATCCCCGGGACCCGACGTAAAACTGTTTTTT
CDR3aa: CASSLSPGPDVKLFF

v_gene: TRBV25-1
d_gene: TRBD2
abundance: NA
j_gene: TRBJ2-7
CDR3nt: TGTGCCAGCACGGGAGGTTACGAGCAGTACTTC
CDR3aa: CASTGGYEQYF

v_gene: TRBV5-4
d_gene: TRBD2
abundance: NA
j_gene: TRBJ2-3
CDR3nt: TGTGCCAGCAGCTTTGGAGGCGGGGGGGCCGTCGATACGCAGTATTTT
CDR3aa: CASSFGGGGAVDTQYF

v_gene: TRBV29-1
d_gene: TRBD2
abundance: few
j_gene: TRBJ2-1
CDR3nt: TGCAGCGTGGGGGTAGCGGGAGGGCTTTACAATGAGCAGTTCTTC
CDR3aa: CSVGVAGGLYNEQFF

v_gene: TRBV4-1
d_gene: NA
abundance: NA
j_gene: TRBJ2-5
CDR3nt: TGCGCCAGCAGCCAAGAGGGCCGGGGAACCCAAGAGACCCAGTACTTC
CDR3aa: CASSQEGRGTQETQYF

v_gene: TRBV30
d_gene: TRBD2
abundance: NA
j_gene: TRBJ2-7
CDR3nt: TGTGCCTGGACTGCGGGAGGGCCGGTCGAGCAGTACTTC
CDR3aa: CAWTAGGPVEQYF

v_gene: TRBV29-1
d_gene: NA
abundance: NA
j_gene: TRBJ1-3
CDR3nt: TGCAGCGGTGGTAGCTCTGGAAACACCATATATTTT
CDR3aa: CSGGSSGNTIYF

v_gene: TRBV30
d_gene: NA
abundance: NA
j_gene: TRBJ1-5
CDR3nt: TGTGCCTGGACGAGCGCTTACAATCAGCCCCAGCATTTT
CDR3aa: CAWTSAYNQPQHF

v_gene: TRBV30
d_gene: NA
abundance: NA
j_gene: TRBJ2-1
CDR3nt: TGTGCCTGGACCCACGACGTATACAATGAGCAGTTCTTC
CDR3aa: CAWTHDVYNEQFF

v_gene: TRBV7-9
d_gene: NA
abundance: NA
j_gene: TRBJ2-5
CDR3nt: TGTGCCAGCAGCTTGGAGTCGGGGGTCCTCCAAGAGACCCAGTACTTC
CDR3aa: CASSLESGVLQETQYF